The 24 T cell receptor beta chains in this list originate from one sample, sequenced in a study of blood T cell repertoires in COVID-19. TCRdb keeps only in-frame clones here, not all; method: immunoSEQ multiplex PCR. The sample gives around 41,000 clones, roughly 90% of which show up once; around 5.3% is in the top ten. The source material was peripheral blood. These receptors were taken from a human donor in a cohort sampled during active COVID-19.

This clone was counted only a few times. The junction does not match germline at one end; this may be a read error. The chain is built from TRBV2 and TRBJ2-7; TRBD1 is a possible D gene (5 bases). CDR3 length: 14 amino acids. Germline V gene lookup returns CDR1 SNHLY and CDR2 FYNNEI. CDR3 nucleotide sequence: TGTGCCAGCCGTGAAGGGGCAATAACCCACGAGCAGTACTTC. This codes for CASREGAITHEQYF. The whole variable domain, filled in from reference TRBV2 and TRBJ2-7, reads EPEVTQTPSHQVTQMGQEVILRCVPISNHLYFYWYRQILGQKVEFLVSFYNNEISEKSEIFDDQFSVERPDGSNFTLKIRSTKLEDSAMYFCASREGAITHEQYFGPGTRLTVT.

The gene calls are TRBV7-3 and TRBJ1-1, with D possibly being TRBD1 (5 bases). The germline gives CDR1 SGHTA, CDR2 FQGTGA. The CDR3 has 14 amino acids. V was clipped by 2 bases and J by 3 bases, with 10 bases between them. The CDR3 DNA follows: TGTGCCAGCAGCTTACGTGGGGCGGACACTGAAGCTTTCTTT. It is translated as CASSLRGADTEAFF.

For the CDR3, the DNA is TGTGCCAGCAGCGTCCAGGGGGCAGGTCAGCCCCAGCATTTT. As protein: CASSVQGAGQPQHF. The chain links TRBV6-5 to TRBJ1-5; TRBD1 agrees at 8 bases. Losses at the gene ends were 6 bases for V and 6 bases for J; bases not matched to a gene: 7. The CDR3 is made up of 14 amino acids. The germline V gene encodes CDR1 MNHEY and CDR2 SVGAGI.

The chain uses TRBV5-6 and TRBJ1-5; TRBD1 matches 11 bases. V lost 4 bases and J lost 6; bases outside the gene matches: 6. Germline values: CDR1 SGHDT, CDR2 YYEEEE. CDR3 length: 15 residues. The CDR3 loop is CASSKDRGLRQPQHF. CDR3 coding DNA: TGTGCCAGCAGCAAGGACAGGGGGCTTCGTCAGCCCCAGCATTTT.

V gene TRBV19 combines with J gene TRBJ1-2; possible D gene TRBD1, 5 bases. This CDR3 has 18 residues. The V gene's germline CDR1 is LNHDA and CDR2 SQIVND (reference sequence). The ends were cut back, 3 bases at V and 0 bases at J, with 20 bases in the middle. CDR3 protein: CASSIDGGGLKANYGYTF. The CDR3 DNA follows: TGTGCCAGTAGTATCGATGGGGGGGGACTTAAAGCTAACTATGGCTACACCTTC.

The rearrangement joins TRBV7-8 to TRBJ1-1, with TRBD1 matching 7 bases. CDR1 SGHVS and CDR2 FQNEAQ come from the germline V gene. This CDR3 comprises 15 residues. V lost 2 bases and J lost 1; bases outside the gene matches: 4. CDR3 loop: CASSLTGVWNTEAFF. DNA for the CDR3: TGTGCCAGCAGCTTAACAGGGGTATGGAACACTGAAGCTTTCTTT.

The chain has TRBV30 and TRBJ2-2; TRBD1 matches 9 bases. V gave up 8 bases and J gave up 7 bases; unmatched junction bases: 14. Germline CDR1 reads GTSNPN; CDR2 reads SVGIG (reference sequence). This CDR3 region has 15 residues. The DNA for the CDR3 is TGTGCCGGCTCTACAGGGGGCTTGGGGGGCGGGGAGCTGTTTTTT. This codes for CAGSTGGLGGGELFF. The full variable domain, completed using reference TRBV30 and TRBJ2-2, is SQTIHQWPATLVQPVGSPLSLECTVEGTSNPNLYWYRQAAGRGLQLLFYSVGIGQISSEVPQNLSASRPQDRQFILSSKKLLLSDSGFYLCAGSTGGLGGGELFFGEGSRLTVL.

The gene calls are TRBV5-8 and TRBJ1-1, with 7 bases matching TRBD1. This CDR3 contains 14 residues. The germline CDR1 and CDR2 sequences are SGHTS and YDEGEE. The junction had 4 bases not matched to a gene; V was cut back by 5 bases and J by 0 bases. The CDR3 sequence: CASSYRGMNTEAFF. In DNA, the CDR3 is TGTGCCAGCAGTTACAGGGGAATGAACACTGAAGCTTTCTTT.

V gene TRBV5-1 combines with J gene TRBJ2-3; TRBD1 matches at 10 bases. The germline gives CDR1 SGHRS, CDR2 YFSETQ. Trimming cost V 0 bases and J 6 bases; bases outside gene matches: 4. The CDR3 covers 15 residues. The CDR3: CASSLGWTGGDTQYF. The CDR3 DNA sequence: TGCGCCAGCAGCTTGGGGTGGACAGGGGGTGATACGCAGTATTTT.

This clone was picked up one time. The gene calls are TRBV4-3 and TRBJ2-3, with D maybe TRBD1 (6 bases). The germline gives CDR1 LGHNA, CDR2 YSLEER. This CDR3 is 16 amino acids long. V was cut by 1 base and J by 0 bases, with 11 bases left in between. The CDR3 is CASSQAGTPSTDTQYF. CDR3 DNA sequence: TGCGCCAGCAGCCAAGCCGGGACACCTAGCACAGATACGCAGTATTTT.

The chain is built from TRBV11-3 and TRBJ2-1; D is possibly TRBD2 (5 bases). Per the germline V gene, CDR1 is SGHNT and CDR2 is YENEEA. Trimming stripped 5 bases from V and 0 bases from J, with 11 bases between. The CDR3 is made up of 15 amino acids. CDR3 loop: CASSAGPSSYNEQFF. For the CDR3, the DNA is TGTGCCAGCAGCGCGGGTCCCAGCTCCTACAATGAGCAGTTCTTC.

This clone has a single count. The chain combines TRBV11-2 with TRBJ1-1; D gene unclear. Germline V gene data show CDR1 as SGHAT and CDR2 as FQNNGV. The CDR3 contains 13 residues. V lost 7 bases and J 7 bases, leaving 16 bases between the germline ends. The CDR3, as DNA: TGTGCCAGCAACCCGACGCGGGTGAGTGAAGCTTTCTTT. Translation gives CASNPTRVSEAFF.

This clone is a singleton in its sample. The rearrangement joins TRBV28 to TRBJ2-5; no reliable D call. The germline CDR1 and CDR2 sequences are MDHEN and SYDVKM. The CDR3 is 20 amino acids. Between the trimmed V and J ends, which lost 6 bases and 1 base, there was a span of 30 bases. The CDR3 sequence is CASSRRLTRSNQVTQETQYF. CDR3 sequence (DNA): TGTGCCAGCAGCCGCCGTTTGACTCGATCGAATCAAGTCACCCAAGAGACCCAGTACTTC.

The rearrangement links TRBV5-1 to TRBJ1-2; tentatively, D is TRBD1 (5 bases). This CDR3 has 15 residues. Trimming pared 4 bases from V and 2 bases from J, leaving 15 bases between. Germline CDR1 and CDR2: SGHRS and YFSETQ. CDR3 region: CASSPQGGANYGYTF. The CDR3, as DNA: TGCGCCAGCAGCCCCCAAGGAGGGGCAAACTATGGCTACACCTTC.

The chain couples TRBV19 to TRBJ1-2; D may be TRBD1 (6 bases). Germline values: CDR1 LNHDA, CDR2 SQIVND (reference sequence). The CDR3 contains 14 residues. V was pared by 7 bases and J by 2 bases, with 14 bases between. The CDR3 region has the DNA TGTGCCAGTACCGCGCTCACAGGGAACTATGGCTACACCTTC. Translated, it gives CASTALTGNYGYTF.

The V and J genes are TRBV5-1 and TRBJ2-7; 9 bases are shared with TRBD1. In germline, CDR1 is SGHRS, CDR2 YFSETQ. The CDR3 length is 13 residues. Unmatched junction bases numbered 4, after V lost 5 bases and J lost 4 bases. CDR3 region: CASSSGTGYEQYF. CDR3 in DNA: TGCGCCAGCAGTTCCGGGACAGGGTACGAGCAGTACTTC.

The chain recombines TRBV6-2 or TRBV6-3 with TRBJ1-5; 11 bases fit TRBD1. V was clipped by 3 bases and J by 2 bases; unmatched bases: 9. The CDR3 runs to 18 residues. Germline V lookup: CDR1 MNHEY, CDR2 SVGEGT. CDR3 loop: CASSYGTGGLVGNQPQHF. The CDR3 DNA reads as TGTGCCAGCAGTTATGGGACAGGGGGATTGGTCGGCAATCAGCCCCAGCATTTT.

This chain connects TRBV7-3 to TRBJ1-1, with TRBD1 identical over 9 bases. V lost 5 bases, J lost 6 bases, and 7 bases stayed unmatched. CDR1 and CDR2 (germline): SGHTA, FQGTGA. This CDR3 is 14 amino acids long. CDR3 region: CASSTGQGSSEAFF. CDR3 sequence (DNA): TGTGCCAGCAGCACGGGACAGGGTTCGTCTGAAGCTTTCTTT.

This clone was counted only a few times. The chain's CDR3 is CASSIKSNTEAFF. The CDR3 region has the DNA TGTGCCAGTAGTATTAAATCGAACACTGAAGCTTTCTTT. The chain employs TRBV19 and TRBJ1-1; unclear D gene. Trimming stripped 3 bases from V and 1 base from J, with 6 bases between. The germline V gene encodes CDR1 LNHDA and CDR2 SQIVND (reference sequence). The CDR3 covers 13 residues.

The chain couples TRBV7-2 to TRBJ1-1, with D tentatively TRBD1 (6 bases). The V gene lost 2 bases and the J gene lost 2 bases, with 9 bases spanning the gap. In germline, CDR1 is SGHTA, CDR2 FQGNSA. The CDR3 loop spans 14 amino acids. The CDR3: CASSLQGLNTEAFF. In DNA form, the CDR3 reads TGTGCCAGCAGCTTACAGGGGCTCAACACTGAAGCTTTCTTT.

This clone was seen once. V and J are TRBV2 and TRBJ2-2; TRBD2 matches 8 bases. This CDR3 has 16 amino acids. CDR1 SNHLY and CDR2 FYNNEI come from the germline V gene. V was clipped by 4 bases and J by 6 bases; unmatched bases: 10. CDR3 in amino acids: CASSGGLAGSAGELFF. The CDR3, as DNA: TGTGCCAGCAGTGGGGGGCTAGCGGGTTCCGCCGGGGAGCTGTTTTTT. Variable domain in full (rest from reference TRBV2 and TRBJ2-2): EPEVTQTPSHQVTQMGQEVILRCVPISNHLYFYWYRQILGQKVEFLVSFYNNEISEKSEIFDDQFSVERPDGSNFTLKIRSTKLEDSAMYFCASSGGLAGSAGELFFGEGSRLTVL.

The chain uses TRBV4-1 and TRBJ1-1, with 8 bases identical to TRBD1. The ends lost 5 bases at V and 9 bases at J; junction bases unmatched: 11. From germline, CDR1 is MGHRA and CDR2 YSYEKL. This CDR3 is 14 amino acids long. The CDR3: CASSSHTGGEKAFF. CDR3 bases: TGCGCCAGCAGCAGTCACACAGGGGGTGAGAAAGCTTTCTTT.

This clone was detected only a few times. V gene TRBV6-2 or TRBV6-3 combines with J gene TRBJ2-7; possible D gene TRBD1, 5 bases. The CDR3 covers 14 residues. The V gene's germline CDR1 is MNHEY and CDR2 SVGEGT. The V and J ends lost 2 bases and 1 base respectively, with 9 bases between them. In DNA form, the CDR3 reads TGTGCCAGCAGTTACGGGGCGGAATCCTACGAGCAGTACTTC. Translating gives CASSYGAESYEQYF.

The rearrangement uses TRBV10-3 and TRBJ1-5, with D perhaps matching TRBD1 (5 bases). This CDR3 has 13 amino acids. V was shortened by 8 bases and J by 5 bases, with 13 bases between the two germline ends. Germline CDR1 ENHRY, CDR2 SYGVKD. CDR3 in amino acids: CAIQRQGDQPQHF. In DNA, the CDR3 is TGTGCCATCCAACGACAAGGGGATCAGCCCCAGCATTTT.